The clone carrying this TCR beta chain appeared many times. CDR3 length equals 16 residues. V lost 1 base and J 5 bases, leaving 18 bases between the germline ends. CDR1 and CDR2 (germline): DFQATT, SNEGSKA (reference sequence). This entry belongs to a study of neurological immune-mediated disorders. TCRdb independently ran MiXCR on the 5' RACE reads; one entry per CDR3 protein. The data show tens of thousands of distinct CDR3 sequences, roughly 4.4% seen once. This receptor was identified in a man between 45 and 60 years old with multiple sclerosis. The specimen was PBMCs. The chain is built from TRBV20-1 and TRBJ2-1; D perhaps matches TRBD2 (6 bases). CDR3 coding DNA: TGCAGTGCTAGAGTTCTGGGGATCCCGGGGGACAATGAGCAGTTCTTC. Translated, it gives CSARVLGIPGDNEQFF.